One sample yielded the 23 T cell receptor beta chains listed below, sequenced in a study of metastatic and nonmetastatic thyroid tumors. All patients were untreated before thyroid surgery. TCRdb re-called clones via MiXCR from the PCR reads. Among approximately 20,000 clones listed, less than 15% were seen once. Input material: blood. The receptor source for this set is a male donor with papillary thyroid cancer or a benign thyroid nodule (not recorded which). Some clones in this sample may be carry-over from other donors' samples.

This clone was seen ten or more times. The chain has TRBV5-6 and TRBJ1-3; possible D gene TRBD1, 5 bases. Germline V gene data show CDR1 as SGHDT and CDR2 as YYEEEE. Trimming pared 3 bases from V and 0 bases from J, leaving 10 bases between. The CDR3 length is 15 residues. The CDR3 DNA follows: TGTGCCAGCAGCTGGGGCCTCGACTCTGGAAACACCATATATTTT. Amino acids: CASSWGLDSGNTIYF.

This clone was counted at least ten times. The rearrangement links TRBV5-6 to TRBJ2-1, with a tentative D call TRBD2 (6 bases). CDR1 and CDR2 (germline): SGHDT, YYEEEE. V lost 4 bases and J 4 bases, leaving 15 bases between the germline ends. The CDR3 has 15 residues. In DNA, the CDR3 is TGTGCCAGCAGCAACCTTGGGACTCGTTACAATGAGCAGTTCTTC. It encodes CASSNLGTRYNEQFF.

This clone is labeled as medium-sized (0.01 to 0.1%). The rearrangement links TRBV6-1 to TRBJ2-5; D tentatively fits TRBD1 or TRBD2 (5 bases each). The CDR3 is made up of 16 amino acids. With 2 bases removed from V and 1 base from J, the gap between germline ends came to 14 bases. The V gene's germline CDR1 is MNHNS and CDR2 SASEGT. The CDR3 region has the DNA TGTGCCAGCAGTGAATCTTGGGGACGGATCCAAGAGACCCAGTACTTC. Its protein product is CASSESWGRIQETQYF.

By proportion, this clone is medium-sized. V is TRBV27 and J is TRBJ2-7; D might be TRBD1 or TRBD2, each matching 5 bases. Trimming shortened V by 3 bases and J by 3 bases, and 12 bases separated the two germline ends. The CDR3 is 14 residues long. The germline CDR1 and CDR2 sequences are MNHEY and SMNVEV (reference sequence). The CDR3 region is CASSFKGTHYEQYF. Here the CDR3 DNA reads TGTGCCAGCAGTTTCAAGGGGACCCACTACGAGCAGTACTTC.

This clone was recorded many times. The rearrangement joins TRBV28 to TRBJ1-1, with D unresolved. Per germline, CDR1 MDHEN and CDR2 SYDVKM. The CDR3 loop spans 12 amino acids. V shed 4 bases and J shed 4 bases, with 7 bases lying between them. The DNA of the CDR3 is TGTGCCAGCAGTTCCGTTCGCACTGAAGCTTTCTTT. Translation gives CASSSVRTEAFF.

The sample holds many counts of this clone. This specimen includes other DNA sequences encoding the same CDR3. The genes are TRBV29-1 and TRBJ2-7; 8 bases are shared with TRBD2. Germline lookup yields CDR1 SQVTM and CDR2 ANQGSEA. The CDR3 is 12 residues long. After removal of 4 bases from V and 3 bases from J, the junction contained 2 bases not matched to a gene. The CDR3 DNA reads as TGCAGCGTTGCAAGCGGGAGCTACGAGCAGTACTTC. This encodes CSVASGSYEQYF.

This clone was detected ten times or more. The rearrangement uses TRBV3-1 and TRBJ2-3; 7 nucleotides match TRBD2. Germline CDR1 reads LGHDT; CDR2 reads YNNKEL (reference sequence). Trimming took 4 bases from V and 2 from J; bases not matched to a gene: 6. This CDR3 is built from 15 residues. The CDR3 bases are TGTGCCAGCAGCCCTTTCGGGACTATCACAGATACGCAGTATTTT. Its protein product is CASSPFGTITDTQYF.

The chain uses TRBV11-2 and TRBJ2-1; D is unresolved. Looked up from germline, CDR1 is SGHAT and CDR2 is FQNNGV. V lost 1 base, J lost 8 bases, and 15 bases lay in between. CDR3 length: 15 amino acids. CDR3 in DNA: TGTGCCAGCAGCTTAGGAGCATCCCCGAGGTATGAGCAGTTCTTC. This codes for CASSLGASPRYEQFF.

This clone was observed a few times. The chain employs TRBV28 and TRBJ2-2, with 10 bases aligning to TRBD2. V shed 8 bases and J 8 bases; nucleotides not matched to a gene: 11. The germline V gene has CDR1 MDHEN and CDR2 SYDVKM. The CDR3 runs 15 residues. CDR3 coding DNA: TGTGCCAGCGGGAGAGCGGGAGGGTTGACGGGGGAGCTGTTTTTT. Its protein product is CASGRAGGLTGELFF.

This clone counts as medium-sized. The chain is built from TRBV27 and TRBJ2-1; D might be TRBD2 (6 bases). This CDR3 spans 14 amino acids. CDR1 and CDR2 from the germline V gene are MNHEY and SMNVEV (reference sequence). V shed 3 bases and J shed 2 bases, with 8 bases lying between them. The CDR3 nucleotides read TGTGCCAGCAGTTTCAAGCGGGCCTACAATGAGCAGTTCTTC. The encoded protein is CASSFKRAYNEQFF.

At least ten counts were recorded for this clone. The chain couples TRBV11-2 to TRBJ2-1; D may match TRBD1 or TRBD2 (5 bases each). V was cut by 0 bases and J by 1 base, with 16 bases left in between. The CDR3 contains 18 residues. CDR1 and CDR2 (germline): SGHAT, FQNNGV. CDR3 nucleotides: TGTGCCAGCAGCTTAGAGGGGACCGCGGGTGGGTCCTACAATGAGCAGTTCTTC. As protein: CASSLEGTAGGSYNEQFF.

Remarks on this clone: Other DNA sequences within the sample encode an identical CDR3. The genes are TRBV5-1 and TRBJ2-2; weak D call: TRBD1 (6 bases). Trimming removed 4 bases from V and 11 bases from J, with 15 bases in between. The CDR3 is 13 amino acids. Germline CDR1 is SGHRS and CDR2 is YFSETQ. This CDR3 is CASSLQGDGELFF. In DNA, the CDR3 is TGCGCCAGCAGCCTACAGGGTGACGGTGAGCTGTTTTTT.

Sample share makes this clone medium-sized (0.01 to 0.1%). The chain joins TRBV7-8 to TRBJ2-7, with D maybe TRBD2 (6 bases). The germline V gene encodes CDR1 SGHVS and CDR2 FQNEAQ. Trimming removed 0 bases at V and 3 bases at J, with 12 bases between. This CDR3 contains 15 residues. CDR3 in DNA: TGTGCCAGCAGCTTAGCACCTGGAGGGAACTACGAGCAGTACTTC. Translating it yields CASSLAPGGNYEQYF.

This clone was picked up a small number of times. The chain employs TRBV10-3 and TRBJ2-2; the match to TRBD2 covers 10 bases. J was trimmed by 6 bases and V by 4 bases; bases with no gene match: 5. The CDR3 spans 15 residues. CDR1 and CDR2 from the germline V gene are ENHRY and SYGVKD. The CDR3 reads CAISGLAGTAGELFF. The CDR3 DNA is TGTGCCATCAGTGGACTAGCGGGCACGGCCGGGGAGCTGTTTTTT.

This clone was seen at least ten times. V gene TRBV28 combines with J gene TRBJ2-7, with D hard to call. This CDR3 is built from 12 residues. The V gene lost 3 bases and the J gene lost 2 bases, with 5 bases spanning the gap. Germline V lookup: CDR1 MDHEN, CDR2 SYDVKM. The CDR3 spells CASSFRAYEQYF. The CDR3 DNA follows: TGTGCCAGCAGTTTCAGAGCCTACGAGCAGTACTTC.

In this sample, this clone turned up many times. V is TRBV18 and J is TRBJ1-3, with D perhaps matching TRBD1 (5 bases). The germline CDR1 and CDR2 sequences are KGHSH and LQKENI. Trimming took off 6 bases at V and 2 bases at J, with 11 bases between the two ends. CDR3 length: 14 residues. As DNA, the CDR3 is TGTGCCAGCTCTGTAGGGACGGCTGGAAACACCATATATTTT. Amino acid sequence: CASSVGTAGNTIYF.

By sample share, this clone is medium-sized. The chain has TRBV5-1 and TRBJ2-7, with D hard to call. V lost 0 bases and J 1 base, leaving 8 bases between the germline ends. The CDR3 is 14 residues long. The germline V gene encodes CDR1 SGHRS and CDR2 YFSETQ. The DNA of the CDR3 is TGCGCCAGCAGCTTGGATAGTCATTCCTACGAGCAGTACTTC. Protein sequence: CASSLDSHSYEQYF.

By frequency in the sample, this clone is medium-sized. The chain links TRBV6-1 to TRBJ1-2; D might be TRBD1 (6 bases). V gave up 5 bases and J gave up 6 bases, with 10 bases separating them. In germline, CDR1 is MNHNS, CDR2 SASEGT. This CDR3 has 12 amino acids. This CDR3 reads CASSQQGNGYTF. Here the CDR3 DNA reads TGTGCCAGCAGTCAGCAGGGGAATGGCTACACCTTC.

There are many counts of this clone. The rearrangement links TRBV5-1 to TRBJ2-5, with D possibly TRBD1 on 6 matching bases. The CDR3 has 13 residues. The ends were cut back, 1 base at V and 3 bases at J, with 7 bases in the middle. The germline V gene encodes CDR1 SGHRS and CDR2 YFSETQ. The CDR3 is CASSLSGEETQYF. CDR3 bases: TGCGCCAGCAGCTTGTCAGGGGAAGAGACCCAGTACTTC.

The chain carries TRBV20-1 and TRBJ2-7; D unresolved. CDR1 DFQATT and CDR2 SNEGSKA come from the germline V gene (reference sequence). The ends were cut back, 0 bases at V and 3 bases at J, with 6 bases in the middle. The length of the CDR3 is 12 residues. The CDR3 sequence is CSARENLYEQYF. The DNA of the CDR3 is TGCAGTGCTAGAGAGAACCTCTACGAGCAGTACTTC.

This clone was recorded many times. The rearrangement links TRBV19 to TRBJ2-5; 8 nucleotides match TRBD1. This CDR3 spans 14 amino acids. Germline V gene lookup returns CDR1 LNHDA and CDR2 SQIVND (reference sequence). J gave up 5 bases and V 5 bases, and 7 bases lay outside the gene matches. This chain's CDR3 is CASSFGQGRETQYF. Here the CDR3 DNA reads TGTGCCAGTAGTTTTGGACAGGGTCGGGAGACCCAGTACTTC. Together with reference TRBV19 and TRBJ2-5, the CDR3 gives the full variable domain: DGGITQSPKYLFRKEGQNVTLSCEQNLNHDAMYWYRQDPGQGLRLIYYSQIVNDFQKGDIAEGYSVSREKKESFPLTVTSAQKNPTAFYLCASSFGQGRETQYFGPGTRLLVL.

This clone was observed a few times. Given a much more abundant clone one base away, this may be a read error. The chain employs TRBV7-7 and TRBJ2-6, with a possible D match to TRBD1 (5 bases). The CDR3 has 18 residues. CDR1 is SSHAT, CDR2 FNYEAQ, per germline (reference sequence). CDR3 in amino acids: CASSSTPLRAPGANVLTF. The CDR3 nucleotides read TGTGCTAGCAGCTCAACGCCCCTCAGGGCCCCTGGGGCCAACGTCCTGACTTTC.

Judged by abundance, this clone is medium-sized (0.01 to 0.1%). This chain uses TRBV20-1 with TRBJ1-2; a possible D gene is TRBD1 (6 bases). This CDR3 has 14 amino acids. Germline loops: CDR1 DFQATT, CDR2 SNEGSKA (reference sequence). V lost 0 bases and J 2 bases, leaving 10 bases between the germline ends. In DNA, the CDR3 is TGCAGTGCTAGAGATCCCGACAGGAACTATGGCTACACCTTC. Amino acid sequence: CSARDPDRNYGYTF.